This T cell receptor (beta chain) was captured by sequencing in a study of T cells after yellow fever vaccination. Whole-study findings and limits: Weaker overall was a secondary response that nonetheless peaked faster, on day 5 versus 15. Primary-vaccination clones mostly resurfaced post-booster (96% CD4, under 90% CD8).

The CDR3 covers 14 residues. Losses at the gene ends were 3 bases for V and 6 bases for J; bases not matched to a gene: 5. CDR1 and CDR2 from the germline V gene are SGHVS and FNYEAQ. Template switching by 5'RACE produced TCR cDNA, adding a universal primer site and UMIs. TCRdb used MiXCR to reprocess the 5' RACE reads, holding one entry per CDR3 protein. The table records 35,000 to 55,000 distinct CDR3 sequences, approximately 6.3% of them present only once. This clonotype was seen ten or more times. The input for sequencing was PBMCs, either bulk or a sorted T-cell subset (CD4+, CD8+, memory, or dextramer-sorted; not recorded which), taken 45 days after the yellow fever booster vaccination. This receptor was obtained from a man between 25 and 39 years old who received the YFV17D yellow fever vaccine. The chain recombines TRBV7-6 with TRBJ2-5, with 9 positions matching TRBD2. The CDR3 coding sequence is TGTGCCAGCAGCTTGCAGCGGGAGGTGAAGACCCAGTACTTC. Amino acid sequence: CASSLQREVKTQYF.